This TCR beta chain is from a study of Ad26.COV2.S vaccination and SARS-CoV-2 variants. Whole-study results and caveats: Similar non-spike TCR breadth was observed in recipients of vaccine and of placebo. The authors reported substantial breadth in spike-specific CD8+ and CD4+ T cell responses after vaccination.

Data came from immunoSEQ multiplex PCR; TCRdb stores just in-frame clones and leaves some out. Of hundreds of thousands of clones listed, 80% to 90% are singletons. Per germline, CDR1 LNHDA and CDR2 SQIVND (reference sequence). The CDR3 sequence is 12 residues long. The V gene lost 5 bases and the J gene lost 5 bases, with 9 bases spanning the gap. On this clone itself: Its antigen remains unknown. The sample contains more than one DNA sequence encoding this CDR3.

Sample treatment: roughly 18 received Ad26.COV2.S at low or high dose, single or two shots; about 5 received placebo; per-sample allocation not given. Samples were taken on day 63 after the first vaccine or placebo injection. An Ad26 vector was used to express Wuhan-strain SARS-CoV-2 spike as the vaccine. The TCR sequence derives from a person aged 18-60 years who received the Ad26.COV2.S COVID-19 vaccine or a placebo. Material: peripheral blood, obtained in a trial of Ad26.COV2.S vaccine versus placebo. This chain connects TRBV19 to TRBJ1-1; D is uncertain. In DNA form, the CDR3 reads TGTGCCAGTAGTGAGGGAGGGACTGAAGCTTTCTTT. This sequence encodes CASSEGGTEAFF. Filled out from reference TRBV19 and TRBJ1-1, the complete variable domain reads DGGITQSPKYLFRKEGQNVTLSCEQNLNHDAMYWYRQDPGQGLRLIYYSQIVNDFQKGDIAEGYSVSREKKESFPLTVTSAQKNPTAFYLCASSEGGTEAFFGQGTRLTVV.